This record concerns one T cell receptor (beta chain) sequence. Primers: 60 Vbeta forward and 13 Jbeta reverse. The assay was immunoSEQ multiplex PCR, and TCRdb's table has in-frame clones only and misses some. The sample includes approximately 110,000 clones, about 74% seen only once; the top ten take approximately 4.4%. V was clipped by 4 bases and J by 1 base, with 11 bases between them. CDR1 is SGHRS, CDR2 YFSETQ, per germline. The CDR3 has 14 amino acids. This entry comes from a study of cytomegalovirus exposure and HLA in healthy donors. Sequences were obtained from PBMCs. The rearrangement uses TRBV5-1 and TRBJ1-2, with no clear D. This clonotype was obtained from a young man in good health and CMV-seropositive. The chain's CDR3 is CASSSSPFNYGYTF. For the CDR3, the DNA is TGCGCCAGCAGCAGCTCACCGTTTAACTATGGCTACACCTTC.